Presented here are 32 T cell receptor beta chains from one specimen sequenced in a study of T cell responses to AZD1222 COVID-19 vaccine. Method: immunoSEQ multiplex PCR; TCRdb's copy keeps in-frame clones and lacks some. The sample includes about 96,000 clones, roughly 90% of them seen just once. Sequencing was performed on peripheral blood, taken on day 0 of AZD1222 vaccination. The receptors originated from an adult in good health.

The CDR3 DNA sequence: TGTGCCAGTAGTATTACCGACTACAATGAGCAGTTCTTC. Translated, it gives CASSITDYNEQFF. The V gene is TRBV19, the J gene TRBJ2-1; D is unresolved. The CDR3 loop spans 13 amino acids. V lost 3 bases to trimming and J lost 3 bases, with 6 bases between them. Looked up from germline, CDR1 is LNHDA and CDR2 is SQIVND (reference sequence).

V usage is TRBV10-3 and J usage is TRBJ2-7; 9 bases are shared with TRBD1. V shed 6 bases, J shed 5 bases, and the junction held 5 bases outside the gene matches. This CDR3 region has 13 residues. The germline V gene has CDR1 ENHRY and CDR2 SYGVKD. The DNA of the CDR3 is TGTGCCATCAGGGGGACAGGGACCCACGAGCAGTACTTC. Translation: CAIRGTGTHEQYF.

The chain employs TRBV4-1 and TRBJ2-2; 10 nucleotides agree with TRBD2. The CDR3 has 21 residues. The V segment lost 4 bases and the J segment 0 bases; nucleotides outside the gene matches: 17. The V gene's germline CDR1 is MGHRA and CDR2 YSYEKL. The CDR3 sequence is CASSPFGQGSAGGPNTGELFF. The CDR3 region has the DNA TGCGCCAGCAGCCCCTTCGGACAGGGTTCAGCGGGAGGGCCGAACACCGGGGAGCTGTTTTTT.

Comments on this clone: The germline gene is not matched at one end of the junction; a read error may be the cause. V usage is TRBV5-1 and J usage is TRBJ2-5; perhaps TRBD2 as D (6 bases). The CDR3 extends over 15 amino acids. CDR1 and CDR2 from the germline V gene are SGHRS and YFSETQ. CDR3 protein: CASSPGTGPQKTQYF. In DNA form, the CDR3 reads TGCGCCAGCAGCCCCGGGACTGGCCCCCAAAAGACCCAGTACTTC. Full variable domain (rest looked up from reference TRBV5-1 and TRBJ2-5): KAGVTQTPRYLIKTRGQQVTLSCSPISGHRSVSWYQQTPGQGLQFLFEYFSETQRNKGNFPGRFSGRQFSNSRSEMNVSTLELGDSALYLCASSPGTGPQKTQYFGPGTRLLVL.

This rearrangement joins TRBV5-1 to TRBJ2-5, with 10 bases matching TRBD2. V gave up 1 base and J gave up 0 bases; unmatched junction bases: 3. The CDR3 totals 16 residues. Germline assignment: CDR1 SGHRS and CDR2 YFSETQ. The CDR3 region is CASSLRSGRYQETQYF. Written as DNA, the CDR3 is TGCGCCAGCAGCTTGCGTAGCGGGAGGTACCAAGAGACCCAGTACTTC.

The genes are TRBV6-5 and TRBJ1-1; D is perhaps TRBD1 (6 bases). Trimming took 6 bases from V and 4 from J, leaving 12 bases between them. This CDR3 has 13 amino acids. Germline V gene data show CDR1 as MNHEY and CDR2 as SVGAGI. The CDR3, as DNA: TGTGCCAGCAGGATCGGACAGACCACTGAAGCTTTCTTT. Translating gives CASRIGQTTEAFF.

CDR3 sequence (DNA): TGCGCCAGCAGCTTGGTTTCTAGCGGGAGGGACAATGAGCAGTTCTTC. It specifies CASSLVSSGRDNEQFF. This chain connects TRBV5-1 to TRBJ2-1; 12 positions agree with TRBD2. There are 16 residues in the CDR3. Germline values: CDR1 SGHRS, CDR2 YFSETQ. V shed 0 bases and J 5 bases; nucleotides not matched to a gene: 3.

V usage is TRBV28 and J usage is TRBJ2-7, with TRBD2 as a possible D gene (7 bases). Per germline, CDR1 MDHEN and CDR2 SYDVKM. The CDR3 spans 16 residues. Trimming cost V 6 bases and J 3 bases, with 21 bases left between them. This CDR3 reads CASRNEGGKSFYEQYF. DNA for the CDR3: TGTGCCAGCAGAAATGAGGGGGGGAAGTCCTTCTACGAGCAGTACTTC. The variable domain in full, completed from reference TRBV28 and TRBJ2-7, reads DVKVTQSSRYLVKRTGEKVFLECVQDMDHENMFWYRQDPGLGLRLIYFSYDVKMKEKGDIPEGYSVSREKKERFSLILESASTNQTSMYLCASRNEGGKSFYEQYFGPGTRLTVT.

The V and J genes are TRBV28 and TRBJ2-1; D is unresolved. Trimming cost V 5 bases and J 8 bases, with 7 bases left between them. The CDR3 length is 11 residues. Germline V lookup: CDR1 MDHEN, CDR2 SYDVKM. The chain's CDR3 is CASSAMDEQFF. As DNA, the CDR3 is TGTGCCAGCAGTGCCATGGATGAGCAGTTCTTC.

V and J are TRBV6-5 and TRBJ1-5; D ambiguous. The germline V gene has CDR1 MNHEY and CDR2 SVGAGI. V gave up 6 bases and J gave up 2 bases, with 14 bases separating them. This CDR3 contains 15 residues. Here the CDR3 DNA reads TGTGCCAGCAGAAGCAGACGGCTTGGCAATCAGCCCCAGCATTTT. This codes for CASRSRRLGNQPQHF.

This clone was seen a single time. The chain recombines TRBV25-1 with TRBJ1-1; D remains ambiguous. The germline V gene encodes CDR1 MGHDK and CDR2 SYGVNS. The CDR3 is 14 residues long. V gave up 5 bases and J gave up 4 bases, with 14 bases separating them. This chain's CDR3 is CASSNFGPATEAFF. In DNA form, the CDR3 reads TGTGCCAGCAGTAATTTTGGGCCAGCCACTGAAGCTTTCTTT.

This sequence joins TRBV28 and TRBJ2-7; possibly TRBD2 for D (6 bases). V dropped 8 bases and J dropped 2 bases, with 13 bases sitting between them. The CDR3 runs 13 residues. CDR1 is MDHEN and CDR2 is SYDVKM in the germline V gene. The CDR3 coding sequence is TGTGCCAGCCTCAAGGGAGGCCCCTACGAGCAGTACTTC. Protein: CASLKGGPYEQYF.

This rearrangement joins TRBV3-1 (or the pseudogene TRBV3-2) to TRBJ2-7; D remains unclear. The CDR3 extends over 15 amino acids. Trimming left V 1 base short and J 0 bases short, with 10 bases between. Germline V gene sequence: CDR1 LGHDT, CDR2 YNNKEL (reference sequence). CDR3: CASSQGEVGSYEQYF. CDR3 sequence (DNA): TGTGCCAGCAGCCAAGGAGAGGTTGGCTCCTACGAGCAGTACTTC.

This clone has just a few counts. The chain combines TRBV12-3 or TRBV12-4 with TRBJ2-7; D gene ambiguous. The CDR3 covers 13 residues. Trimming cost V 3 bases and J 6 bases, with 12 bases left between them. The CDR3 DNA sequence: TGTGCCAGCAGTTTGGGCTCTTTAGCCGAGCAGTACTTC. This codes for CASSLGSLAEQYF.

This clone was seen a handful of times. This chain links TRBV19 with TRBJ2-7; no clear D gene. This CDR3 contains 13 residues. The germline CDR1 and CDR2 sequences are LNHDA and SQIVND (reference sequence). Trimming removed 5 bases at V and 4 bases at J, with 12 bases between. The CDR3 nucleotides read TGTGCCAGTAGTCCCCTCCCCACTTACGAGCAGTACTTC. It specifies CASSPLPTYEQYF.

J is TRBJ2-3 and V is TRBV2, with a possible D match to TRBD2 (6 bases). Trimming stripped 6 bases from V and 2 bases from J, with 12 bases between. CDR3 length: 14 amino acids. Germline V gives CDR1 SNHLY, CDR2 FYNNEI. Here the CDR3 DNA reads TGTGCCAGCAGCGGTGGACTATCCACAGATACGCAGTATTTT. Protein: CASSGGLSTDTQYF.

This sequence joins TRBV6-2 or TRBV6-3 and TRBJ2-7; 14 bases are shared with TRBD2. J gave up 3 bases and V 5 bases, and 6 bases lay outside the gene matches. Per the germline V gene, CDR1 is MNHEY and CDR2 is SVGEGT. This CDR3 contains 16 residues. The DNA for the CDR3 is TGTGCCAGCAGTCCCGAGGGACTAGCGGGAGACTACGAGCAGTACTTC. Translating it yields CASSPEGLAGDYEQYF.

This clone was counted once. The chain combines TRBV5-1 with TRBJ2-7; 7 bases are a match to TRBD1. Germline V gives CDR1 SGHRS, CDR2 YFSETQ. The CDR3 consists of 15 residues. The ends lost 2 bases at V and 1 base at J; junction bases unmatched: 6. Here the CDR3 reads CASSLTGQFSYEQYF. Written as DNA, the CDR3 is TGCGCCAGCAGCTTAACGGGACAGTTTTCCTACGAGCAGTACTTC.

This sequence joins TRBV19 and TRBJ2-7, with 10 bases identical to TRBD1. The CDR3 runs to 15 residues. V shed 6 bases, J shed 4 bases, and the junction held 9 bases outside the gene matches. Germline CDR1 reads LNHDA; CDR2 reads SQIVND (reference sequence). The CDR3 region is CASRVGGQGGYEQYF. The CDR3 coding sequence is TGTGCCAGTAGGGTAGGAGGACAGGGGGGTTACGAGCAGTACTTC.

This rearrangement joins TRBV19 to TRBJ1-5; tentative D call: TRBD1 (6 bases). Trimming removed 4 bases at V and 4 bases at J, with 11 bases between. The CDR3 is 14 amino acids. The germline CDR1 and CDR2 sequences are LNHDA and SQIVND (reference sequence). CDR3 sequence reads: CASSTSQGNQPQHF. The CDR3 DNA reads TGTGCCAGTAGTACATCACAGGGTAATCAGCCCCAGCATTTT.

The chain combines TRBV7-3 with TRBJ2-7; 7 bases map to TRBD1. Germline CDR1 reads SGHTA; CDR2 reads FQGTGA. V lost 2 bases and J lost 3; bases outside the gene matches: 10. This CDR3 region has 16 residues. CDR3 nucleotide sequence: TGTGCCAGCAGCTTAGCCCTAGACAGGGCCGTCTACGAGCAGTACTTC. Its translation is CASSLALDRAVYEQYF.

The chain uses TRBV11-2 and TRBJ2-2; 8 nucleotides agree with TRBD2. V was pared by 1 base and J by 1 base, with 2 bases of the junction left unmatched. The CDR3 is made up of 16 amino acids. CDR1 is SGHAT and CDR2 is FQNNGV in the germline V gene. This CDR3 is CASSLGLAGNTGELFF. In nucleotides, the CDR3 is TGTGCCAGCAGCTTAGGTCTAGCGGGGAACACCGGGGAGCTGTTTTTT.

The chain couples TRBV5-1 to TRBJ2-1; 10 bases fit TRBD2. After removal of 1 base from V and 2 bases from J, the junction contained 0 bases not matched to a gene. This CDR3 is 15 amino acids long. Germline V gives CDR1 SGHRS, CDR2 YFSETQ. CDR3 nucleotide sequence: TGCGCCAGCAGCTTGACTAGCGGGGCCTACAATGAGCAGTTCTTC. Its protein product is CASSLTSGAYNEQFF.

V usage is TRBV28 and J usage is TRBJ2-2; D not resolved. The CDR3 has 13 residues. V gave up 4 bases and J gave up 4 bases, with 7 bases separating them. Germline CDR1 and CDR2: MDHEN and SYDVKM. The CDR3 DNA sequence: TGTGCCAGCAGTTACCCACCCACCGGGGAGCTGTTTTTT. Translating gives CASSYPPTGELFF.

The chain carries TRBV5-1 and TRBJ2-5, with D possibly matching TRBD2 (7 bases). The CDR3 is 13 amino acids. Trimming removed 1 base from V and 5 bases from J, with 9 bases in between. Germline loops: CDR1 SGHRS, CDR2 YFSETQ. CDR3 coding DNA: TGCGCCAGCAGCTTGACGGGGGGCGAGACCCAGTACTTC. It is translated as CASSLTGGETQYF.

The chain employs TRBV7-8 and TRBJ1-2, with D unclear. Trimming shortened V by 1 base and J by 2 bases, and 5 bases separated the two germline ends. Germline loops: CDR1 SGHVS, CDR2 FQNEAQ. The CDR3 contains 13 residues. The CDR3 DNA follows: TGTGCCAGCAGCTTAGGAGGGAACTATGGCTACACCTTC. Translation: CASSLGGNYGYTF.

The chain carries TRBV3-1 (or the pseudogene TRBV3-2) and TRBJ2-1; D remains unclear. This CDR3 is 12 amino acids long. Germline CDR1 and CDR2: LGHDT and YNNKEL (reference sequence). Trimming left V 1 base short and J 9 bases short, with 7 bases between. CDR3 sequence reads: CASSQGPSEQFF. DNA for the CDR3: TGTGCCAGCAGCCAAGGACCTTCTGAGCAGTTCTTC.

V is TRBV7-2 and J is TRBJ1-2; D is undetermined. CDR3 size: 14 residues. Germline-derived CDR1 and CDR2 are SGHTA and FQGNSA. Trimming shortened V by 2 bases and J by 7 bases, and 14 bases separated the two germline ends. The CDR3 is CASSLFSAGSGYTF. Written as DNA, the CDR3 is TGTGCCAGCAGCTTATTTTCGGCAGGCTCTGGCTACACCTTC.

This rearrangement joins TRBV7-9 to TRBJ1-1; D might be TRBD1 (6 bases). CDR1 is SEHNR, CDR2 FQNEAQ, per germline (reference sequence). Deletions cut 1 base from V and 1 base from J, with 10 bases between. The CDR3 has 15 residues. The CDR3 DNA reads TGTGCCAGCAGCTTAGGGGACATTTCGAACACTGAAGCTTTCTTT. Protein sequence: CASSLGDISNTEAFF.

The CDR3 region is CASSSRGPQETQYF. The CDR3 nucleotides are TGTGCCAGCAGCTCCCGAGGGCCTCAAGAGACCCAGTACTTC. The chain recombines TRBV7-3 with TRBJ2-5, with a tentative D call TRBD2 (5 bases). The germline V gene has CDR1 SGHTA and CDR2 FQGTGA. This CDR3 has 14 amino acids. Deletions cut 4 bases from V and 2 bases from J, with 11 bases between.

This clone was counted a single time. The rearrangement joins TRBV7-2 to TRBJ2-5; TRBD2 aligns across 14 bases. This CDR3 contains 16 residues. Looked up from germline, CDR1 is SGHTA and CDR2 is FQGNSA. Trimming removed 5 bases from V and 5 bases from J; junction bases left unmatched: 7. The CDR3 DNA sequence: TGTGCCAGCAGCCCTTCTCGACTAGCGGGAGGGGAGACCCAGTACTTC. Its protein product is CASSPSRLAGGETQYF.

V usage is TRBV6-2 or TRBV6-3 and J usage is TRBJ1-5; no definite D call. Trimming cost V 7 bases and J 2 bases, with 15 bases left between them. CDR1 MNHEY and CDR2 SVGEGT come from the germline V gene. This CDR3 is 15 amino acids long. The CDR3 DNA follows: TGTGCCAGCAATTATGGACCATTGCGCAATCAGCCCCAGCATTTT. This translates into CASNYGPLRNQPQHF.